One sample yielded the 18 T cell receptor beta chains listed below, sequenced in a study of shared clonotypes between healthy human individuals. Libraries were prepared by immunoSEQ multiplex PCR; TCRdb keeps only in-frame clonotypes and omits some of them. The profile shows 2,500,000 or so clones, roughly 93% of them singletons. Sequencing was carried out using naive CD4+ T cells from PBMCs. Subset reported: CD45RA+ positively selected. These receptors originate from a man between 18 and 35 years old in good health. Some clones in this sample may be carry-over from other donors' samples.

The chain carries TRBV5-1 and TRBJ2-1, with D perhaps TRBD2 (6 bases). The CDR3 is made up of 15 amino acids. The germline gives CDR1 SGHRS, CDR2 YFSETQ. Trimming removed 0 bases at V and 5 bases at J, with 12 bases between. The CDR3 reads CASSLEEGMHNEQFF. Here the CDR3 DNA reads TGCGCCAGCAGCTTGGAGGAGGGTATGCACAATGAGCAGTTCTTC.

The chain carries TRBV2 and TRBJ2-3, with 7 positions matching TRBD2. The CDR3 totals 14 residues. The V and J ends lost 4 bases and 5 bases, in that order; junction bases with no gene match: 6. Germline CDR1 is SNHLY and CDR2 is FYNNEI. In DNA, the CDR3 is TGTGCCAGCAGTGGGGCTAGCGGTATAGATACGCAGTATTTT. Protein sequence: CASSGASGIDTQYF.

The chain joins TRBV2 to TRBJ2-3; 7 nucleotides line up with TRBD2. V shed 9 bases and J 3 bases; nucleotides not matched to a gene: 9. Germline V lookup: CDR1 SNHLY, CDR2 FYNNEI. The CDR3 loop spans 14 amino acids. DNA of the CDR3: TGTGCCAGTTATTATAGCGGGCTAACAGATACGCAGTATTTT. It translates to CASYYSGLTDTQYF.

The rearrangement links TRBV11-2 to TRBJ2-3, with D unresolved. V lost 3 bases and J lost 4, with 8 bases in between. Per the germline V gene, CDR1 is SGHAT and CDR2 is FQNNGV. This CDR3 is 13 amino acids long. The CDR3 here is CASSFHPPDTQYF. The CDR3 DNA follows: TGTGCCAGCAGCTTCCACCCCCCAGATACGCAGTATTTT. Drawing the rest from reference TRBV11-2 and TRBJ2-3, the complete variable domain is EAGVAQSPRYKIIEKRQSVAFWCNPISGHATLYWYQQILGQGPKLLIQFQNNGVVDDSQLPKDRFSAERLKGVDSTLKIQPAKLEDSAVYLCASSFHPPDTQYFGPGTRLTVL.

V is TRBV2 and J is TRBJ1-3; 8 bases line up with TRBD1. The CDR3 is 15 residues long. With V trimmed by 5 bases and J by 2 bases, 5 bases remained unmatched. Germline CDR1 and CDR2: SNHLY and FYNNEI. CDR3 residues: CASSYTGGAGNTIYF. The DNA for the CDR3 is TGTGCCAGCAGTTATACAGGGGGAGCTGGAAACACCATATATTTT.

The gene calls are TRBV9 and TRBJ2-7; D unresolved. Germline V gene data show CDR1 as SGDLS and CDR2 as YYNGEE. This CDR3 comprises 13 residues. Trimming took 4 bases from V and 0 from J, leaving 8 bases between them. The CDR3 loop is CASSTSSSYEQYF. The DNA of the CDR3 is TGTGCCAGCAGCACCTCGTCCTCCTACGAGCAGTACTTC. The whole variable domain, remainder taken from reference TRBV9 and TRBJ2-7, is DSGVTQTPKHLITATGQRVTLRCSPRSGDLSVYWYQQSLDQGLQFLIQYYNGEERAKGNILERFSAQQFPDLHSELNLSSLELGDSALYFCASSTSSSYEQYFGPGTRLTVT.

The rearrangement uses TRBV14 and TRBJ2-2; D call uncertain. Trimming stripped 4 bases from V and 8 bases from J, with 8 bases between. The CDR3 totals 12 residues. The V gene's germline CDR1 is SGHDN and CDR2 FVKESK. CDR3 loop: CASSLTSGELFF. In nucleotides, the CDR3 is TGTGCCAGCAGCCTAACGTCGGGGGAGCTGTTTTTT. The entire variable domain, with the rest obtained from reference TRBV14 and TRBJ2-2, is as follows: EAGVTQFPSHSVIEKGQTVTLRCDPISGHDNLYWYRRVMGKEIKFLLHFVKESKQDESGMPNNRFLAERTGGTYSTLKVQPAELEDSGVYFCASSLTSGELFFGEGSRLTVL.

The chain employs TRBV5-1 and TRBJ2-3; TRBD2 aligns across 9 bases. This CDR3 spans 15 amino acids. Unmatched junction bases numbered 3, after V lost 2 bases and J lost 2 bases. Germline lookup yields CDR1 SGHRS and CDR2 YFSETQ. CDR3 sequence reads: CASSFAGGPTDTQYF. The CDR3 coding sequence is TGCGCCAGCAGCTTCGCGGGAGGGCCCACAGATACGCAGTATTTT.

The gene calls are TRBV27 and TRBJ1-1, with D unresolved. V lost 1 base and J 1 base, leaving 7 bases between the germline ends. The CDR3 runs to 14 residues. Per the germline V gene, CDR1 is MNHEY and CDR2 is SMNVEV (reference sequence). CDR3 in amino acids: CASSLLGRNTEAFF. Written as DNA, the CDR3 is TGTGCCAGCAGTTTATTAGGCAGGAACACTGAAGCTTTCTTT.

The chain joins TRBV7-2 to TRBJ1-3, with D tentatively TRBD1 (5 bases). V was cut by 5 bases and J by 4 bases, with 18 bases left in between. Germline values: CDR1 SGHTA, CDR2 FQGNSA. The CDR3 covers 16 residues. Written as DNA, the CDR3 is TGTGCCAGCAGCGAGAGACAGCTAAGACTGGGAAACACCATATATTTT. This translates into CASSERQLRLGNTIYF. Full variable domain (rest looked up from reference TRBV7-2 and TRBJ1-3): GAGVSQSPSNKVTEKGKDVELRCDPISGHTALYWYRQSLGQGLEFLIYFQGNSAPDKSGLPSDRFSAERTGGSVSTLTIQRTQQEDSAVYLCASSERQLRLGNTIYFGEGSWLTVV.

The chain is built from TRBV5-1 and TRBJ2-5; no definite D call. There are 13 residues in the CDR3. Germline loops: CDR1 SGHRS, CDR2 YFSETQ. V was cut by 8 bases and J by 4 bases, with 15 bases left in between. This chain's CDR3 is CASGASPRETQYF. The CDR3 nucleotides are TGCGCCAGTGGAGCCTCCCCCCGAGAGACCCAGTACTTC.

The V and J genes are TRBV6-5 and TRBJ1-2; D perhaps matches TRBD1 (5 bases). The germline gives CDR1 MNHEY, CDR2 SVGAGI. Trimming shortened V by 0 bases and J by 7 bases, and 15 bases separated the two germline ends. The CDR3 loop spans 15 amino acids. The CDR3 loop reads CASSYSSAGPPGYTF. The CDR3 DNA reads TGTGCCAGCAGTTACTCAAGTGCAGGGCCACCTGGCTACACCTTC.

The chain links TRBV30 to TRBJ2-5; D is possibly TRBD1 (5 bases). Matching the DNA end better, TRBJ2-7 makes the J call doubtful. This CDR3 region has 11 residues. Germline-derived CDR1 and CDR2 are GTSNPN and SVGIG (reference sequence). CDR3 region: CAWSTGYEQYF. CDR3 in DNA: TGTGCCTGGAGTACAGGCTACGAGCAGTACTTC.

The chain recombines TRBV7-8 with TRBJ2-1; D possibly corresponds to TRBD1 (5 bases). Germline V lookup: CDR1 SGHVS, CDR2 FQNEAQ. The length of the CDR3 is 17 residues. V lost 5 bases and J lost 0, with 17 bases in between. The CDR3 DNA sequence: TGTGCCAGCAGCCTTGTGGGGCTCAGGGTCTCCTACAATGAGCAGTTCTTC. Protein product: CASSLVGLRVSYNEQFF.

This clone was recorded only once. V gene TRBV14 combines with J gene TRBJ2-1; no reliable D call. The germline V gene encodes CDR1 SGHDN and CDR2 FVKESK. V was cut by 3 bases and J by 2 bases, with 11 bases left in between. This CDR3 has 15 residues. DNA of the CDR3: TGTGCCAGCAGCCAGGGTACAGTAACCTACAATGAGCAGTTCTTC. It codes for CASSQGTVTYNEQFF.

CDR3 in DNA: TGTGCCAGCAGCCTGGGACTAGCGGGAGGGGGGGAGACCCAGTACTTC. It is translated as CASSLGLAGGGETQYF. The chain links TRBV7-6 to TRBJ2-5, with 16 bases fitting TRBD2. The CDR3 is 16 amino acids. V lost 5 bases, J lost 5 bases, and 5 bases stayed unmatched. Germline assignment: CDR1 SGHVS and CDR2 FNYEAQ.

The rearrangement uses TRBV18 and TRBJ2-7; 8 bases are a match to TRBD1. Germline values: CDR1 KGHSH, CDR2 LQKENI. CDR3 length equals 14 residues. The V and J ends lost 4 bases and 0 bases, in that order; junction bases with no gene match: 2. CDR3 in amino acids: CASSRTGSSYEQYF. CDR3 bases: TGTGCCAGCTCACGGACAGGGAGCTCCTACGAGCAGTACTTC.

This clone appeared a single time. This chain joins TRBV7-2 and TRBJ2-2; D may be TRBD2 (5 bases). With 5 bases removed from V and 6 bases from J, the gap between germline ends came to 13 bases. Germline V gene data show CDR1 as SGHTA and CDR2 as FQGNSA. The CDR3 runs 14 residues. CDR3 nucleotide sequence: TGTGCCAGCAGCCCCTTCGAGGGTGCCGGGGAGCTGTTTTTT. Amino acid sequence: CASSPFEGAGELFF. Combining the CDR3 with reference TRBV7-2 and TRBJ2-2 gives the whole variable domain GAGVSQSPSNKVTEKGKDVELRCDPISGHTALYWYRQSLGQGLEFLIYFQGNSAPDKSGLPSDRFSAERTGGSVSTLTIQRTQQEDSAVYLCASSPFEGAGELFFGEGSRLTVL.